Sequencing of this TCR beta chain was carried out in a study of T cells in Graves' hyperthyroidism and ophthalmopathy. Each diagnosis drew on symptoms, thyroxine, TRAb, thyroid ultrasound and orbital computed tomography findings. The CDR3 length is 15 residues. V was clipped by 6 bases and J by 6 bases, with 20 bases between them. This clonotype was recorded a few times. TCR beta CDR3 regions were amplified from RNA transcripts. HTBI primers were employed in a first-round RT-PCR of the TCR CDR3. TCRdb reanalysed the multiplex PCR reads using MiXCR and keeps one entry per CDR3 protein. The sample records approximately 560,000 distinct CDR3 sequences, 35% to 55% being singletons.

This TCR was recovered from a woman younger than 30 with Graves' hyperthyroidism. Source material: peripheral blood or thyroid tissue (not recorded which). The chain links TRBV12-3 or TRBV12-4 to TRBJ1-1; no definite D call. CDR3 in amino acids: CASRPVAGVEAEAFF. The CDR3 DNA sequence: TGTGCCAGCAGACCGGTAGCGGGCGTGGAGGCTGAAGCTTTCTTT.